A selection of T cell receptor beta chains follows, all from one sample in a study of blood T cell repertoires in COVID-19. Method: immunoSEQ multiplex PCR; TCRdb's copy keeps in-frame clones and lacks some. In the table there are fewer than 200,000 clones, approximately 83% of which are singletons. Sample: peripheral blood. These receptors all come from a woman of 80 years or more with active or convalescent COVID-19. Each CDR3 is given with its conserved first and last residue. Fields, in order: D gene, J gene, V gene, clone size, CDR3 DNA, CDR3 protein. The D gene is left open where the match is weak. The size field is filled for only some rows; it gives once, few, many or a size class.

D: TRBD1; J: TRBJ2-2; V: TRBV29-1; size: -; DNA: TGCAGCGTTGAAGGTCGGGACAGCAACACCGGGGAGCTGTTTTTT; CDR3: CSVEGRDSNTGELFF
D: -; J: TRBJ1-5; V: TRBV4-1; size: -; DNA: TGCGCCAGCAGCCAGGGCGCTTCACAGGGACAGCCCCAGCATTTT; CDR3: CASSQGASQGQPQHF
D: TRBD1; J: TRBJ1-2; V: TRBV18; size: few; DNA: TGTGCCAGCTCAGGCGACAGGGGGCGCGTATCTGGCTACACCTTC; CDR3: CASSGDRGRVSGYTF
D: TRBD1; J: TRBJ2-3; V: TRBV30; size: -; DNA: TGTGCCTGGAGTGGGGGACAGGGACGCACAGATACGCAGTATTTT; CDR3: CAWSGGQGRTDTQYF
D: TRBD1; J: TRBJ2-2; V: TRBV5-1; size: -; DNA: TGCGCCAGCAGTCGATCAGGACAGGGTAACACCGGGGAGCTGTTTTTT; CDR3: CASSRSGQGNTGELFF
D: -; J: TRBJ1-4; V: TRBV29-1; size: once; DNA: TGCAGCGTTGAAGGGGAGGACGGGACAACTAATGAAAAACTGTTTTTT; CDR3: CSVEGEDGTTNEKLFF
D: -; J: TRBJ2-1; V: TRBV15; size: -; DNA: TGTGCCACCAGCAGAGAACTAGCCCCTTCCCATGAGCAGTTCTTC; CDR3: CATSRELAPSHEQFF
D: -; J: TRBJ1-1; V: TRBV18; size: -; DNA: TGTGCCAGCTCACCACCCAGCAGGGAGAACACTGAAGCTTTCTTT; CDR3: CASSPPSRENTEAFF
D: -; J: TRBJ1-1; V: TRBV15; size: -; DNA: TGTGCCACCAGCAGAGATGGGGGGTCTGGGGGCACTGAAGCTTTCTTT; CDR3: CATSRDGGSGGTEAFF
D: -; J: TRBJ2-7; V: TRBV7-2; size: -; DNA: TGTGCCAGCAGCTCCCAGTCCGGGACAATGGACGAGCAGTACTTC; CDR3: CASSSQSGTMDEQYF
D: -; J: TRBJ1-3; V: TRBV9; size: -; DNA: TGTGCCAGCAGCGCCGGAACTACCTCTGGAAACACCATATATTTT; CDR3: CASSAGTTSGNTIYF
D: -; J: TRBJ1-6; V: TRBV5-1; size: -; DNA: TGCGCCAGCAGCTTGGACACCGGGACTTCCTCACCCCTCCACTTT; CDR3: CASSLDTGTSSPLHF
D: -; J: TRBJ1-5; V: TRBV7-2; size: -; DNA: TGTGCCAGCAGCTTAGTTGCGGCGGGAGGTCAGCCCCAGCATTTT; CDR3: CASSLVAAGGQPQHF
D: TRBD1; J: TRBJ1-1; V: TRBV10-3; size: few; DNA: TGTGCCATCAGGGGACAGGGTGAACGCACTGAAGCTTTCTTT; CDR3: CAIRGQGERTEAFF
D: TRBD2; J: TRBJ2-2; V: TRBV7-2; size: -; DNA: TGTGCCAGCAGCTTAGCGGCGGGGGGGACCGGGGAGCTGTTTTTT; CDR3: CASSLAAGGTGELFF
D: -; J: TRBJ1-5; V: TRBV2; size: -; DNA: TGTGCCAGCAACGAACGGGGAGGGGGCAATCAGCCCCAGCATTTT; CDR3: CASNERGGGNQPQHF
D: -; J: TRBJ2-7; V: TRBV3-1/TRBV3-2; size: -; DNA: TGTGCCAGCAGCCATTCTACAGCGGGCGAGCAGTACTTC; CDR3: CASSHSTAGEQYF
D: -; J: TRBJ2-4; V: TRBV5-4; size: -; DNA: TGTGCCAGCAGCCTGGGTGGAGATCTAGCCAAAAACATTCAGTACTTC; CDR3: CASSLGGDLAKNIQYF
D: TRBD2; J: TRBJ2-7; V: TRBV5-7; size: once; DNA: TGTGCCAGTAGCTGTAGCGGGGGGTACGAGCAGTACTTC; CDR3: CASSCSGGYEQYF
D: TRBD1; J: TRBJ1-2; V: TRBV6-5; size: -; DNA: TGTGCCAGCAGCCGGGACAGGATCCTTGGCGGCTACACCTTC; CDR3: CASSRDRILGGYTF
D: TRBD2; J: TRBJ2-7; V: TRBV5-1; size: -; DNA: TGCGCCAGCAGCTTTGGGACTAGCGGAGACGAGCAGTACTTC; CDR3: CASSFGTSGDEQYF
D: TRBD1; J: TRBJ2-7; V: TRBV28; size: -; DNA: TGTGCCAGCAGTTCCACAGGGGGCGAAACCCCTTACGAGCAGTACTTC; CDR3: CASSSTGGETPYEQYF
D: TRBD2; J: TRBJ2-7; V: TRBV3-1/TRBV3-2; size: -; DNA: TGTGCCAGCAGCCAAGCGGCTAGCGGGACGTACGAGCAGTACTTC; CDR3: CASSQAASGTYEQYF
D: -; J: TRBJ1-6; V: TRBV6-1; size: -; DNA: TGTGCCAGCAGTGATTTGGGAGGTAATTCACCCCTCCACTTT; CDR3: CASSDLGGNSPLHF
D: TRBD2; J: TRBJ2-1; V: TRBV7-9; size: -; DNA: TGTGCCAGCAGCTTGCGAGCGGGGGGGCTCAATGAGCAGTTCTTC; CDR3: CASSLRAGGLNEQFF
D: TRBD1; J: TRBJ1-4; V: TRBV7-2; size: -; DNA: TGTGCCAGCAGCTCAGGGGGTTCAACTAATGAAAAACTGTTTTTT; CDR3: CASSSGGSTNEKLFF
D: -; J: TRBJ2-7; V: TRBV7-8; size: -; DNA: TGTGCCAGCAGCCTTGGTAGGGTGGGGCCCTACGAGCAGTACTTC; CDR3: CASSLGRVGPYEQYF
D: -; J: TRBJ1-5; V: TRBV2; size: -; DNA: TGTGCCAGCAGTCTACAGGGTCAGCCCCAGCATTTT; CDR3: CASSLQGQPQHF
D: -; J: TRBJ2-7; V: TRBV7-2; size: -; DNA: TGTGCCAGCAGCATGAGCGGACAGGGAGGGTACGAGCAGTACTTC; CDR3: CASSMSGQGGYEQYF
D: TRBD2; J: TRBJ2-5; V: TRBV6-5; size: -; DNA: TGTGCCAGCCGGGCTAGCGGGCAGGAGACCCAGTACTTC; CDR3: CASRASGQETQYF
D: -; J: TRBJ1-2; V: TRBV7-9; size: few; DNA: TGTGCCAGCAGCCCCCAGGAAGATGGCTACACCTTC; CDR3: CASSPQEDGYTF
D: -; J: TRBJ2-5; V: TRBV5-6; size: -; DNA: TGTGCCAGCGGGAGCCAAGAGACCCAGTACTTC; CDR3: CASGSQETQYF
D: TRBD1; J: TRBJ2-7; V: TRBV5-1; size: -; DNA: TGCGCCAGCAGCTTGGGGGGACAGGGGCTCGAGCAGTACTTC; CDR3: CASSLGGQGLEQYF
D: TRBD1; J: TRBJ1-6; V: TRBV7-6; size: -; DNA: TGTGCCAGCAGCCGGGACAGGGGGAAAGGTGCACCCCTCCACTTT; CDR3: CASSRDRGKGAPLHF
D: TRBD1; J: TRBJ1-2; V: TRBV6-1; size: -; DNA: TGTGCCAGCAGTGAGGAGGGGGCAGGACGCTATGGCTACACCTTC; CDR3: CASSEEGAGRYGYTF
D: -; J: TRBJ1-5; V: TRBV6-2/TRBV6-3; size: -; DNA: TGTGCCAGCAGTGAGGGACATCCAGAGGGTCAGCCCCAGCATTTT; CDR3: CASSEGHPEGQPQHF
D: TRBD2; J: TRBJ2-1; V: TRBV12-5; size: -; DNA: TGTGCTAGTGCGGCGGGGGGGCAGAATGAGCAGTTCTTC; CDR3: CASAAGGQNEQFF
D: -; J: TRBJ1-1; V: TRBV19; size: -; DNA: TGTGCCAGTAGTATAGGGCCTGAAGCTTTCTTT; CDR3: CASSIGPEAFF
D: TRBD1; J: TRBJ1-2; V: TRBV6-5; size: -; DNA: TGTGCCAGCAGTTACCGGGACAGTAATGGCTACACCTTC; CDR3: CASSYRDSNGYTF
D: -; J: TRBJ2-1; V: TRBV7-2; size: -; DNA: TGTGCCAGCAGTACGGTAACAGGGACGTACAATGAGCAGTTCTTC; CDR3: CASSTVTGTYNEQFF
D: -; J: TRBJ2-2; V: TRBV10-1; size: few; DNA: TGCGCCAGTTCGGGACACAGGAACACCGGGGAGCTGTTTTTT; CDR3: CASSGHRNTGELFF
D: -; J: TRBJ2-2; V: TRBV12-3/TRBV12-4; size: -; DNA: TGTGCCAGCAGACAAGCAGGGGCCGGGGAGCTGTTTTTT; CDR3: CASRQAGAGELFF
D: -; J: TRBJ1-2; V: TRBV2; size: -; DNA: TGTGCCAGCAGGGCCCCCGGAGGGGCGGGCCGTGGCTACACCTTC; CDR3: CASRAPGGAGRGYTF
D: -; J: TRBJ2-7; V: TRBV7-2; size: once; DNA: TGTGCCAGCAGCTCAGGACAGATGCAGTACTTC; CDR3: CASSSGQMQYF
D: -; J: TRBJ1-6; V: TRBV4-3; size: few; DNA: TGCGCCAGCAGCCAAGGGGCTTGGGCGACGCCCCTCCACTTT; CDR3: CASSQGAWATPLHF
D: -; J: TRBJ2-2; V: TRBV4-1; size: -; DNA: TGCGCCAGCACCCTGAGGGCTTGGGACACCGGGGAGCTGTTTTTT; CDR3: CASTLRAWDTGELFF
D: TRBD1; J: TRBJ1-6; V: TRBV4-3; size: -; DNA: TGCGCCAGCAGCCAAGTTGCGGGACAGGGGGGTTCACCCCTCCACTTT; CDR3: CASSQVAGQGGSPLHF
D: TRBD1; J: TRBJ1-1; V: TRBV7-9; size: -; DNA: TGTGCCAGCAGCCATGGGAGACAGGGAAGGAACACTGAAGCTTTCTTT; CDR3: CASSHGRQGRNTEAFF
D: -; J: TRBJ1-6; V: TRBV7-9; size: -; DNA: TGTGCCAGCAGCGGACGGACAGTCCCAAATTCACCCCTCCACTTT; CDR3: CASSGRTVPNSPLHF
D: TRBD2; J: TRBJ2-1; V: TRBV6-2/TRBV6-3; size: -; DNA: TGTGCCAGCAGACCTAGCGGGGGGTCCTACAATGAGCAGTTCTTC; CDR3: CASRPSGGSYNEQFF
D: TRBD1; J: TRBJ2-1; V: TRBV25-1; size: -; DNA: TGTGCCAGCAGTGATTCGGGACAGGGGAAGAATGAGCAGTTCTTC; CDR3: CASSDSGQGKNEQFF
D: -; J: TRBJ2-2; V: TRBV11-2; size: once; DNA: TGTGCCAGCAGCTTTTCGGGTGGCACCGGGGAGCTGTTTTTT; CDR3: CASSFSGGTGELFF
D: TRBD1; J: TRBJ2-2; V: TRBV6-4; size: -; DNA: TGTGCCCCAGGGGACAGGGGAAGCACCGGGGAGCTGTTTTTT; CDR3: CAPGDRGSTGELFF
D: TRBD1; J: TRBJ1-5; V: TRBV5-5; size: -; DNA: TGTGCCAGCAGCCGCGACAGGGCTCAGCCCCAGCATTTT; CDR3: CASSRDRAQPQHF
D: -; J: TRBJ1-2; V: TRBV19; size: -; DNA: TGTGCCAGTAGTGTTCTTAACTATGGCTACACCTTC; CDR3: CASSVLNYGYTF
D: TRBD1; J: TRBJ1-1; V: TRBV27; size: -; DNA: TGTGCCAGCAGTTTAGGGACAGGAGAAGCTTTCTTT; CDR3: CASSLGTGEAFF
D: TRBD1; J: TRBJ2-7; V: TRBV9; size: few; DNA: TGTGCCAGCAGCGTAGAGGGACAGAGCTCCTACGAGCAGTACTTC; CDR3: CASSVEGQSSYEQYF
D: TRBD1; J: TRBJ1-1; V: TRBV5-6; size: -; DNA: TGTGCCAGCAGCACAGGGACAGCGAACACTGAAGCTTTCTTT; CDR3: CASSTGTANTEAFF
D: -; J: TRBJ1-2; V: TRBV11-3; size: -; DNA: TGTGCCAGCAGCTTAGTAGCTGGTCAGGGCTACACCTTC; CDR3: CASSLVAGQGYTF